These 9 T cell receptor beta chains were sequenced from one sample in a study of neurological immune-mediated disorders. TCRdb recomputed calls from the 5' RACE reads with MiXCR, one row per CDR3 protein. The table shows tens of thousands of distinct CDR3 sequences, with nearly 3.5% occurring only once. The sample comprised PBMCs. Receptors were obtained from a man in his forties with multiple sclerosis.

This clonotype was detected ten times or more. This rearrangement joins TRBV7-9 to TRBJ1-1; 9 positions match TRBD1. The germline V gene encodes CDR1 SEHNR and CDR2 FQNEAQ (reference sequence). CDR3 length equals 14 residues. J was trimmed by 3 bases and V by 7 bases; bases with no gene match: 6. DNA for the CDR3: TGTGCCAGCAACTCACAGGGGGCCCACACTGAAGCTTTCTTT. This gives the protein CASNSQGAHTEAFF. Full variable domain (missing parts from reference TRBV7-9 and TRBJ1-1): DTGVSQNPRHKITKRGQNVTFRCDPISEHNRLYWYRQTLGQGPEFLTYFQNEAQLEKSRLLSDRFSAERPKGSFSTLEIQRTEQGDSAMYLCASNSQGAHTEAFFGQGTRLTVV.

The table lists this clonotype with many counts. The chain employs TRBV18 and TRBJ1-1; TRBD1 might be the D (5 bases). Trimming shortened V by 6 bases and J by 5 bases, and 16 bases separated the two germline ends. This CDR3 has 14 residues. CDR1 KGHSH and CDR2 LQKENI come from the germline V gene. This CDR3 is CASSPGLGMTEAFF. CDR3 DNA: TGTGCCAGCTCTCCGGGACTGGGAATGACTGAAGCTTTCTTT.

This clonotype was detected ten times or more. The chain is built from TRBV6-5 and TRBJ2-5, with D possibly being TRBD1 (5 bases). The CDR3 totals 16 residues. Germline V gene sequence: CDR1 MNHEY, CDR2 SVGAGI. The germline V and J ends were trimmed by 0 bases and 1 base, with 12 bases remaining between them. The chain's CDR3 is CASSYSAGQIQETQYF. CDR3 coding DNA: TGTGCCAGCAGTTACTCTGCAGGACAAATCCAAGAGACCCAGTACTTC.

This clonotype was counted ten times or more. This rearrangement joins TRBV12-3 or TRBV12-4 to TRBJ1-6; 9 bases align to TRBD1. The junction had 7 bases not matched to a gene; V was cut back by 6 bases and J by 10 bases. CDR3 length equals 14 residues. CDR3 DNA: TGTGCCAGCAGACGGACAGGGGAGGGGTCACCCCTCCACTTT. It translates to CASRRTGEGSPLHF.

This clonotype was detected a few times. An end of the junction differs from the germline gene, which may be a read error. This rearrangement joins TRBV5-5 to TRBJ1-6, with no clear D. Germline lookup yields CDR1 SGHKS and CDR2 YYEKEE (reference sequence). The CDR3 is made up of 13 amino acids. This CDR3 is CASSFEGRATLNF. The CDR3 bases are TGTGCCAGCAGCTTCGAAGGGAGGGCAACCCTCAACTTT.

This clonotype was detected many times. V and J are TRBV24-1 and TRBJ2-1; 9 nucleotides align to TRBD1. The CDR3 contains 16 residues. Germline assignment: CDR1 KGHDR and CDR2 SFDVKD. Trimming removed 2 bases from V and 7 bases from J; junction bases left unmatched: 8. CDR3 nucleotides: TGTGCCACCAGTGATTCGGGGACAGGGAATGAAAATGAGCAGTTCTTC. Protein product: CATSDSGTGNENEQFF.

This clonotype has ten or more counts. Here the CDR3 reads CASSFRDNQPQHF. The CDR3 DNA follows: TGTGCCAGCAGTTTCAGGGATAATCAGCCCCAGCATTTT. The genes are TRBV12-3 or TRBV12-4 and TRBJ1-5, with D maybe TRBD1 (5 bases). The CDR3 covers 13 residues. With 3 bases removed from V and 4 bases from J, the gap between germline ends came to 7 bases.

There are many counts of this clonotype. This chain links TRBV4-2 with TRBJ2-7; D is uncertain. V lost 1 base to trimming and J lost 3 bases, with 10 bases between them. The CDR3 covers 14 residues. Germline lookup yields CDR1 LGHNA and CDR2 YNFKEQ. As DNA, the CDR3 is TGTGCCAGCAGCCAAGTACTGGGGATCTACGAGCAGTACTTC. Its translation: CASSQVLGIYEQYF.

Ten or more counts support this clonotype. The chain couples TRBV7-6 to TRBJ2-3, with D possibly TRBD1 on 5 matching bases. This CDR3 has 15 amino acids. Trimming left V 5 bases short and J 3 bases short, with 15 bases between. Looked up from germline, CDR1 is SGHVS and CDR2 is FNYEAQ. The CDR3 sequence is CASSVGVGETDTQYF. The CDR3 DNA reads as TGTGCCAGCAGCGTAGGGGTAGGAGAAACAGATACGCAGTATTTT.